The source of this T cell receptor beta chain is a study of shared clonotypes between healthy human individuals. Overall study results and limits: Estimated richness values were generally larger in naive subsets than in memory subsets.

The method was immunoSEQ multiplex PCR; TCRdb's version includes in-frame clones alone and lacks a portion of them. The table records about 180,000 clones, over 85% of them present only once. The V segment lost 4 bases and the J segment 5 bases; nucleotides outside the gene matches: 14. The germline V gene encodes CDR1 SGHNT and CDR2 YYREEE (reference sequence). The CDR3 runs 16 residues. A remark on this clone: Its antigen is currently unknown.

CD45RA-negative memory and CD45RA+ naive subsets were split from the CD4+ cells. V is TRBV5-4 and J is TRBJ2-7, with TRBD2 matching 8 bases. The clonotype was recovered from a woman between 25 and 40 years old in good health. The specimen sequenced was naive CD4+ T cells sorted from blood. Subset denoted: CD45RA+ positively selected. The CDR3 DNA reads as TGTGCCAGCAGCCCCCGGGGGGGGCAGGTCTTGAACGAGCAGTACTTC. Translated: CASSPRGGQVLNEQYF. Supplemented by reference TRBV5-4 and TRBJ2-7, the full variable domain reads ETGVTQSPTHLIKTRGQQVTLRCSSQSGHNTVSWYQQALGQGPQFIFQYYREEENGRGNFPPRFSGLQFPNYSSELNVNALELDDSALYLCASSPRGGQVLNEQYFGPGTRLTVT.